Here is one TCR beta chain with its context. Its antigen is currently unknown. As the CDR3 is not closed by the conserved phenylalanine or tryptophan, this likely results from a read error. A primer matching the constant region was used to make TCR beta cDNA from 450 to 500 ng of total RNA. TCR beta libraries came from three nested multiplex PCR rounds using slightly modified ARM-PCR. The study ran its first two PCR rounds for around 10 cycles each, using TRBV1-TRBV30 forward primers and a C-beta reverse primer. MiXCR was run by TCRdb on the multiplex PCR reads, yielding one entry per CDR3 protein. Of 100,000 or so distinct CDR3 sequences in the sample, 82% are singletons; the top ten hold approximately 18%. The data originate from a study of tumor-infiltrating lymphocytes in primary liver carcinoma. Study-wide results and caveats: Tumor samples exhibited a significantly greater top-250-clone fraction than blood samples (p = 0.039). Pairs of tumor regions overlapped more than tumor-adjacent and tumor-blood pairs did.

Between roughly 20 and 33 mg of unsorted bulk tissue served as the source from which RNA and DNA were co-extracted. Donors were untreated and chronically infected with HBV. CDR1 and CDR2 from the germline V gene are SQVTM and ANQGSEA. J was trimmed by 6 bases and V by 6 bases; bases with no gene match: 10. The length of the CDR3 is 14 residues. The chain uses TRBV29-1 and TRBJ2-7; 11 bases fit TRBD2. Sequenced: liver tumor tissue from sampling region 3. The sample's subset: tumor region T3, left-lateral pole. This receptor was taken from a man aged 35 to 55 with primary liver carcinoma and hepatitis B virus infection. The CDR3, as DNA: TGCAGCGTCGCGGGGCTAGCGGGAGGCGGCGAGCAGTACTAC. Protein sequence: CSVAGLAGGGEQYY.